The rows below give T cell receptor beta chains drawn from one sample of a study of blood T cell repertoires in COVID-19. Sequencing used immunoSEQ multiplex PCR; TCRdb keeps in-frame clones, though not all of them. The data show around 130,000 clones, 75% to 80% seen once. Specimen: peripheral blood. The source of these receptors is a human donor in a cohort sampled during active COVID-19. Each CDR3 is given with its conserved first and last residue. D genes are given only for firm matches. Clone size is given for some rows only: seen once, a few or many times, or a class if the clone is expanded.

CDR3 protein: CAWDHQGSNSPLHF
CDR3 DNA: TGTGCCTGGGACCATCAGGGGAGTAATTCACCCCTCCACTTT
clone size: NA
J gene: TRBJ1-6
CDR3 length: 14
V gene: TRBV30
D gene: NA

CDR3 protein: CASSPPPSGTYNEQFF
CDR3 DNA: TGTGCCAGCAGCCCACCCCCTAGCGGAACCTACAATGAGCAGTTCTTC
clone size: NA
J gene: TRBJ2-1
CDR3 length: 16
V gene: TRBV7-9
D gene: TRBD2

CDR3 protein: CASSLMRQGPDEQFF
CDR3 DNA: TGCGCCAGCAGCTTGATGCGACAGGGGCCCGATGAGCAGTTCTTC
clone size: NA
J gene: TRBJ2-1
CDR3 length: 15
V gene: TRBV5-1
D gene: TRBD1

CDR3 protein: CASSQARTSDSYEQYF
CDR3 DNA: TGTGCCAGCAGCCAAGCTCGGACTAGTGACTCCTACGAGCAGTACTTC
clone size: NA
J gene: TRBJ2-7
CDR3 length: 16
V gene: TRBV14
D gene: TRBD2

CDR3 protein: CAWSVSGNEQYF
CDR3 DNA: TGTGCCTGGAGTGTTTCGGGGAACGAGCAGTACTTC
clone size: few
J gene: TRBJ2-7
CDR3 length: 12
V gene: TRBV30
D gene: NA

CDR3 protein: CASSPRDYRGSFYEQYF
CDR3 DNA: TGTGCCAGCTCACCACGCGATTACAGGGGTAGTTTCTACGAGCAGTACTTC
clone size: NA
J gene: TRBJ2-7
CDR3 length: 17
V gene: TRBV18
D gene: TRBD1

CDR3 protein: CASSQDHGGIPQGYF
CDR3 DNA: TGTGCCAGCAGCCAAGATCACGGAGGGATCCCCCAGGGGTACTTC
clone size: NA
J gene: TRBJ2-7
CDR3 length: 15
V gene: TRBV14
D gene: NA

CDR3 protein: CASSQVSEVSVEQYF
CDR3 DNA: TGCGCCAGCAGCCAAGTTAGTGAGGTATCCGTCGAGCAGTACTTC
clone size: few
J gene: TRBJ2-7
CDR3 length: 15
V gene: TRBV4-1
D gene: NA

CDR3 protein: CASSFGPRGSPLHF
CDR3 DNA: TGTGCCAGCAGCTTTGGGCCGAGGGGGTCACCCCTCCACTTT
clone size: few
J gene: TRBJ1-6
CDR3 length: 14
V gene: TRBV7-3
D gene: NA

CDR3 protein: CASSPVGVNYGYTF
CDR3 DNA: TGTGCCAGCAGCCCCGTCGGGGTCAACTATGGCTACACCTTC
clone size: NA
J gene: TRBJ1-2
CDR3 length: 14
V gene: TRBV5-4
D gene: NA

CDR3 protein: CASSLVRGRNEQYF
CDR3 DNA: TGTGCCAGCAGCTTAGTCAGGGGGAGGAACGAGCAGTACTTC
clone size: NA
J gene: TRBJ2-7
CDR3 length: 14
V gene: TRBV7-9
D gene: NA

CDR3 protein: CAWSYTGSLIQPLHF
CDR3 DNA: TGTGCCTGGAGTTATACAGGCTCCCTAATTCAGCCCCTCCACTTT
clone size: few
J gene: TRBJ1-6
CDR3 length: 15
V gene: TRBV30
D gene: NA